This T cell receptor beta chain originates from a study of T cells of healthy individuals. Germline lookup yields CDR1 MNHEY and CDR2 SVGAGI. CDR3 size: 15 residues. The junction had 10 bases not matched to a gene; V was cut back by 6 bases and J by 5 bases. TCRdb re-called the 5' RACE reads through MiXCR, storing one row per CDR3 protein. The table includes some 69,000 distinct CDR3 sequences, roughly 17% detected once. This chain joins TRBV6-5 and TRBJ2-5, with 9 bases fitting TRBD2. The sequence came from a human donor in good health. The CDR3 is CASSSGTSIGETQYF. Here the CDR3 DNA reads TGTGCCAGCAGCTCCGGGACTAGCATCGGGGAGACCCAGTACTTC.